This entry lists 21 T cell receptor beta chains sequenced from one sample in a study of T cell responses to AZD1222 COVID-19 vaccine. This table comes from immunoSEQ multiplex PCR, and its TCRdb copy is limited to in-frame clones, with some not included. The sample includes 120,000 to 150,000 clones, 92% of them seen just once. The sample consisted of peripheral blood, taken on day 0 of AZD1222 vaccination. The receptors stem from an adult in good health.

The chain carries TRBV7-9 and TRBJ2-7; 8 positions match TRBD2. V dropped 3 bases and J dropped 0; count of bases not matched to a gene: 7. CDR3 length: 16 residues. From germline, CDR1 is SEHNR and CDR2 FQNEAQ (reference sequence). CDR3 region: CASSLGGGRFSYEQYF. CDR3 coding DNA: TGTGCCAGCAGCTTGGGGGGCGGGAGGTTCTCCTACGAGCAGTACTTC. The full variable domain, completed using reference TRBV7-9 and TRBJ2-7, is DTGVSQNPRHKITKRGQNVTFRCDPISEHNRLYWYRQTLGQGPEFLTYFQNEAQLEKSRLLSDRFSAERPKGSFSTLEIQRTEQGDSAMYLCASSLGGGRFSYEQYFGPGTRLTVT.

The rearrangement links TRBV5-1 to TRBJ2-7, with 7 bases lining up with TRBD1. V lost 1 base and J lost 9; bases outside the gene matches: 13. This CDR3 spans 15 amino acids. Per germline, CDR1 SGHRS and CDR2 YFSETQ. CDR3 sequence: CASSLPGTANLGQYF. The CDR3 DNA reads TGCGCCAGCAGCTTGCCCGGGACAGCGAACCTAGGGCAGTACTTC.

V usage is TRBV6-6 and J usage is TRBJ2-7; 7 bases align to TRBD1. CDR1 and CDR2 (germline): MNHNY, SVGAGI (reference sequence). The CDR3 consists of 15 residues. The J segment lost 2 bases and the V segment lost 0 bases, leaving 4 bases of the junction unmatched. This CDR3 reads CASSYSSQGAYEQYF. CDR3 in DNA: TGTGCCAGCAGTTACTCGAGTCAGGGGGCCTACGAGCAGTACTTC.

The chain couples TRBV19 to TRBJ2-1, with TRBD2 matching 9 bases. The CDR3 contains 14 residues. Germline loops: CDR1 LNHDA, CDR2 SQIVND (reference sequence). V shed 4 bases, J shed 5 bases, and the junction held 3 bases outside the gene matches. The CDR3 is CASSSGRDHNEQFF. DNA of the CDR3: TGTGCCAGTAGTAGCGGGAGGGACCACAATGAGCAGTTCTTC.

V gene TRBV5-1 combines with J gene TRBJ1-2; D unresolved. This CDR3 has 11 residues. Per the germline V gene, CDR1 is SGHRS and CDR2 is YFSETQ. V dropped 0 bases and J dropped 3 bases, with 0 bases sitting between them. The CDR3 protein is CASSLDYGYTF. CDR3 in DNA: TGCGCCAGCAGCTTGGACTATGGCTACACCTTC.

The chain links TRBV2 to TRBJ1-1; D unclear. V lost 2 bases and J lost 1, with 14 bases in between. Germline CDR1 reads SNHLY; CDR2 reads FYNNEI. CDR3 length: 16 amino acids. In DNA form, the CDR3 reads TGTGCCAGCAGTGAAAATCCCCAATCCTGGAACACTGAAGCTTTCTTT. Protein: CASSENPQSWNTEAFF.

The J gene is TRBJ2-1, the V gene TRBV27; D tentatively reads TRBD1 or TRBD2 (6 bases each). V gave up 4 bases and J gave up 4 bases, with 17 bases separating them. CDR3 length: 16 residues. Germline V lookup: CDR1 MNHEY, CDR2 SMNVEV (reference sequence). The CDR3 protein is CASSYIGGLPYNEQFF. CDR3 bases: TGTGCCAGCAGTTACATCGGGGGCTTGCCTTACAATGAGCAGTTCTTC.

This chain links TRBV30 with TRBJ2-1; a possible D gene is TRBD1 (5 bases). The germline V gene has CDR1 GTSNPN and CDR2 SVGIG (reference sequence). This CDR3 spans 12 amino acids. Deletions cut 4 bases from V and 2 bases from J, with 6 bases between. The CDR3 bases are TGTGCCTGGATGGGGCCCTACAATGAGCAGTTCTTC. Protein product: CAWMGPYNEQFF.

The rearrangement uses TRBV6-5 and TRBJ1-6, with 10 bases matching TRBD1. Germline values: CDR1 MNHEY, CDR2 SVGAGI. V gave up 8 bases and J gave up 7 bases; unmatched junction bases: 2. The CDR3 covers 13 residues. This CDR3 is CASRTGGNSPLHF. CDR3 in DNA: TGTGCCAGCCGGACAGGGGGGAATTCACCCCTCCACTTT.

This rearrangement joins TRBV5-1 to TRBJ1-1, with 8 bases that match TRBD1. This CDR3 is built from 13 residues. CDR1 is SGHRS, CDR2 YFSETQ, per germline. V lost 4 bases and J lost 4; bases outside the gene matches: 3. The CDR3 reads CASSLTGGTEAFF. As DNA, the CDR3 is TGCGCCAGCAGCCTAACAGGGGGCACTGAAGCTTTCTTT.

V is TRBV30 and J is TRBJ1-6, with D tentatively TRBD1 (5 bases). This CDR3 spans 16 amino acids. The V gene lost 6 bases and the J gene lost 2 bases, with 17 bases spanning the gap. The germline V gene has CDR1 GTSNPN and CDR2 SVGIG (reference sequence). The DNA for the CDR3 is TGTGCCTGCTCGAGGGAGTCAGGGACCTATAATTCACCCCTCCACTTT. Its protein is CACSRESGTYNSPLHF.

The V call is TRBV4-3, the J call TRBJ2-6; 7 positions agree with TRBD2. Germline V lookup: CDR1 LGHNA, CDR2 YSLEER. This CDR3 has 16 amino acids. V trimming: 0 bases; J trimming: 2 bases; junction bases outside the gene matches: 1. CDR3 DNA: TGCGCCAGCAGCCAAGATGGGGGGGCTGGGGCCAACGTCCTGACTTTC. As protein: CASSQDGGAGANVLTF.

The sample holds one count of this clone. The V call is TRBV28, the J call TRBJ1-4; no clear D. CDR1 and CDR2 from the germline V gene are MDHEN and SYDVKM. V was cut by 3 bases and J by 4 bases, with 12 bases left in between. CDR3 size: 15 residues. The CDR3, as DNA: TGTGCCAGCAGTTTCCTCGGGCGGATTAATGAAAAACTGTTTTTT. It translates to CASSFLGRINEKLFF.

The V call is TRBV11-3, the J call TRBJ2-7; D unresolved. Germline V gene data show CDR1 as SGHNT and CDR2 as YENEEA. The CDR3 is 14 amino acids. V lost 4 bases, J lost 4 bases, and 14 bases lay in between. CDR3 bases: TGTGCCAGCAGCTCCTCACCCGCCGGATACGAGCAGTACTTC. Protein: CASSSSPAGYEQYF.

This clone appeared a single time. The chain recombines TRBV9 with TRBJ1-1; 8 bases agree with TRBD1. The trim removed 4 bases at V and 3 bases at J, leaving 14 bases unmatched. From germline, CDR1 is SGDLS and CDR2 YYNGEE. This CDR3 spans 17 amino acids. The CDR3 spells CASSPRTGRGKDTEAFF. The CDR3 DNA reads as TGTGCCAGCAGCCCGAGGACAGGGAGGGGAAAGGACACTGAAGCTTTCTTT. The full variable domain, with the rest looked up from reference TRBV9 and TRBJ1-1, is DSGVTQTPKHLITATGQRVTLRCSPRSGDLSVYWYQQSLDQGLQFLIQYYNGEERAKGNILERFSAQQFPDLHSELNLSSLELGDSALYFCASSPRTGRGKDTEAFFGQGTRLTVV.

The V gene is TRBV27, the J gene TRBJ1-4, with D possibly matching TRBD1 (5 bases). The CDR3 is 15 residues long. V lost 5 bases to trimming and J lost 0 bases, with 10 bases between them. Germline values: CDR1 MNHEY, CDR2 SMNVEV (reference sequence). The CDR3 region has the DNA TGTGCCAGCAGTCACGGGGCTGCAACTAATGAAAAACTGTTTTTT. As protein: CASSHGAATNEKLFF.

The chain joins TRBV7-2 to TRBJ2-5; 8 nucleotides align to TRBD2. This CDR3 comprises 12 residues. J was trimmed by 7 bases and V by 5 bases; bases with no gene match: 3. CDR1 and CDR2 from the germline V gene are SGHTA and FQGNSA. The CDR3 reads CASSLGLGTQYF. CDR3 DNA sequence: TGTGCCAGCAGCCTGGGACTAGGGACCCAGTACTTC.

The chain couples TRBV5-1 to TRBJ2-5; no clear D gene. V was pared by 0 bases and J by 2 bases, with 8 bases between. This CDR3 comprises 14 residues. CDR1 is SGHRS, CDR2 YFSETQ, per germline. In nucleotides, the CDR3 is TGCGCCAGCAGCTTGGCCGCCTATCAAGAGACCCAGTACTTC. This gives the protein CASSLAAYQETQYF.

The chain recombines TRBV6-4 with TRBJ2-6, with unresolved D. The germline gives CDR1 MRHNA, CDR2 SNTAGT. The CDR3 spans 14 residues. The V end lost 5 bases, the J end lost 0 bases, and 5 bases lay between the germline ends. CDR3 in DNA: TGTGCCAGCAGTTACGGCTCTGGGGCCAACGTCCTGACTTTC. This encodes CASSYGSGANVLTF.

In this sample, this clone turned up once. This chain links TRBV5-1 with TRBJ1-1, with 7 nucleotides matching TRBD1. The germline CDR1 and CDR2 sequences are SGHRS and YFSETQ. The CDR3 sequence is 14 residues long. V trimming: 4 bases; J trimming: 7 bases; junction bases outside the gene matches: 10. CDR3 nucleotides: TGCGCCAGCAGCGGGGACAGTCCGGGGAGTGAAGCTTTCTTT. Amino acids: CASSGDSPGSEAFF.

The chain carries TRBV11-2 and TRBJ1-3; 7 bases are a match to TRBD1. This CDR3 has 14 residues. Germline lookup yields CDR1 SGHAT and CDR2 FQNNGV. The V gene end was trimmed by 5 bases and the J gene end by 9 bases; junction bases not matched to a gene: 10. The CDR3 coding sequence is TGTGCCAGCAGCAGACCAGGGGGGGAAGGCACCATATATTTT. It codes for CASSRPGGEGTIYF.